The 2 T cell receptor beta chains presented below share a single source sample, sequenced in a study of shared clonotypes between healthy human individuals. The method was immunoSEQ multiplex PCR; TCRdb's version includes in-frame clones alone and lacks a portion of them. In the table there are some 550,000 clones, more than 95% of which are singletons. Sequencing was carried out using naive CD4+ T cells sorted from blood. As for subset: CD45RA+ positively selected. The receptors come from a woman aged 25-40 years in good health.

This clone was picked up one time. The chain joins TRBV6-6 to TRBJ1-1, with TRBD1 as a possible D gene (5 bases). Germline V lookup: CDR1 MNHNY, CDR2 SVGAGI (reference sequence). V gave up 2 bases and J gave up 2 bases, with 12 bases separating them. The CDR3 runs to 15 residues. The CDR3 DNA reads as TGTGCCAGCAGTTACATCTCAGGGCGAAACACTGAAGCTTTCTTT. Translation: CASSYISGRNTEAFF.

The chain is built from TRBV28 and TRBJ1-2, with a weak D call TRBD1 (5 bases). Between the trimmed V and J ends, which lost 7 bases and 8 bases, there was a span of 17 bases. Germline V gene sequence: CDR1 MDHEN, CDR2 SYDVKM. The CDR3 length is 13 residues. DNA of the CDR3: TGTGCCAGCACAGCCCGAGGGACTCAGGGCTACACCTTC. Protein: CASTARGTQGYTF.